Below, 3 T cell receptor beta chains from the same sample are listed, as sequenced in a study of molecular identifiers for immune sequencing clone quantification. One entry per CDR3 protein, called by TCRdb with MiXCR from the PCR reads. In the table there are around 480,000 distinct CDR3 sequences, about a fifth of which are singletons. Sequencing was performed on naive CD8+ T cells from blood, with Jurkat cell RNA spiked in. The sample's subset: FACS-sorted CD8+CD4-CCR7+CD45RA+ naive T cells. These TCRs come from a human donor in good health. Some libraries in this study had Jurkat cell RNA spiked in.

In its sample, this clonotype was seen many times. The rearrangement links TRBV6-5 to TRBJ2-7; the match to TRBD1 covers 10 bases. In germline, CDR1 is MNHEY, CDR2 SVGAGI. This CDR3 region has 14 residues. The V and J ends lost 0 bases and 6 bases, in that order; junction bases with no gene match: 2. DNA for the CDR3: TGTGCCAGCAGTTACTCGGACAGGGGGGGCGAGCAGTACTTC. It codes for CASSYSDRGGEQYF.

Many counts were recorded for this clonotype. The chain uses TRBV29-1 and TRBJ1-1; perhaps TRBD1 as D (5 bases). Germline V CDR1 and CDR2: SQVTM, ANQGSEA. The V and J ends lost 3 bases and 5 bases respectively, with 7 bases between them. The length of the CDR3 is 11 residues. The CDR3 reads CSVDKGTEAFF. The CDR3, as DNA: TGCAGCGTTGATAAGGGGACTGAAGCTTTCTTT.

V usage is TRBV19 and J usage is TRBJ2-7; D is perhaps TRBD1 (6 bases). Per the germline V gene, CDR1 is LNHDA and CDR2 is SQIVND (reference sequence). V lost 3 bases to trimming and J lost 2 bases, with 14 bases between them. The CDR3 is 15 amino acids. CDR3 sequence: CASSISAAGAYEQYF. The CDR3 DNA reads as TGTGCCAGTAGTATTTCCGCGGCAGGGGCCTACGAGCAGTACTTC.